Presented here are 32 T cell receptor beta chains from one specimen sequenced in a study of cytomegalovirus exposure and HLA in healthy donors. 60 Vbeta and 13 Jbeta primers were used in PCR. Produced via immunoSEQ multiplex PCR; TCRdb's table is partial and in-frame only. The profile shows about 77,000 clones, around 78% of them singletons. What was sequenced was PBMCs. All receptors come from a man aged 35 to 55 in good health and CMV-seronegative.

V is TRBV6-5 and J is TRBJ1-2, with TRBD1 identical over 9 bases. Trimming cost V 4 bases and J 0 bases; bases outside gene matches: 3. Germline V gene data show CDR1 as MNHEY and CDR2 as SVGAGI. The CDR3 spans 15 residues. CDR3 bases: TGTGCCAGCAGTTCCCGACAGGGGGCTAACTATGGCTACACCTTC. Protein product: CASSSRQGANYGYTF.

V and J are TRBV6-4 and TRBJ2-2, with 8 bases that match TRBD1. V was clipped by 6 bases and J by 6 bases; unmatched bases: 3. Germline CDR1 and CDR2: MRHNA and SNTAGT. CDR3 size: 13 residues. CDR3 nucleotides: TGTGCCAGCAGAGAGACAGGGGCCGGGGAGCTGTTTTTT. Translating it yields CASRETGAGELFF.

The chain is built from TRBV5-1 and TRBJ2-7; D might be TRBD1 (6 bases). This CDR3 has 14 amino acids. The germline V gene has CDR1 SGHRS and CDR2 YFSETQ. V was pared by 3 bases and J by 3 bases, with 13 bases between. Here the CDR3 DNA reads TGCGCCAGCAGCTCCGGACAGACGCTCTACGAGCAGTACTTC. It yields the protein CASSSGQTLYEQYF.

The rearrangement uses TRBV9 and TRBJ2-7, with 7 bases fitting TRBD2. CDR3 length: 13 residues. Germline trimming cut 1 base from V and 7 bases from J; bases unmatched to any gene: 5. Germline V gene sequence: CDR1 SGDLS, CDR2 YYNGEE. Here the CDR3 DNA reads TGTGCCAGCAGCGTAAGGACTAGTGGTGAGCAGTACTTC. Translated, it gives CASSVRTSGEQYF.

This chain connects TRBV12-5 to TRBJ2-1; 13 bases map to TRBD2. The germline V gene has CDR1 LGHNT and CDR2 FRNRAP. The CDR3 has 16 amino acids. Trimming cost V 1 base and J 12 bases; bases outside gene matches: 9. The CDR3 is CASGLAGLAGDRGQFF. The CDR3 bases are TGTGCTAGTGGTTTGGCCGGACTAGCGGGAGATAGAGGGCAGTTCTTC.

This clone was detected only a few times. In the same sample, other DNA sequences code for this CDR3. The chain has TRBV7-3 and TRBJ2-2, with TRBD1 matching 7 bases. The CDR3 sequence is 15 residues long. Trimming removed 2 bases from V and 2 bases from J; junction bases left unmatched: 2. The V gene's germline CDR1 is SGHTA and CDR2 FQGTGA. The CDR3: CASSLSGGNTGELFF. DNA of the CDR3: TGTGCCAGCAGCTTATCAGGGGGAAACACCGGGGAGCTGTTTTTT.

V and J are TRBV1 and TRBJ1-3; the table gives TRBD1 as D, unverified against the DNA. TRBV1 is a pseudogene. There are 13 residues in the CDR3. This CDR3 reads CTSRGHSGNTIYF. CDR3 DNA: TGCACCAGCAGGGGACACTCTGGAAACACCATATATTTT.

There are a few counts of this clone. The sample holds other DNA sequences that translate to the same CDR3. The chain has TRBV4-1 and TRBJ2-7; 9 nucleotides agree with TRBD2. Germline V gives CDR1 MGHRA, CDR2 YSYEKL. V lost 4 bases to trimming and J lost 3 bases; unmatched junction nucleotides: 7. The CDR3 has 15 residues. The CDR3 DNA reads TGCGCCAGCAGCCCCGGGCGGGAGGGACGCTACGAGCAGTACTTC. It specifies CASSPGREGRYEQYF.

V usage is TRBV5-1 and J usage is TRBJ2-5; 9 bases match TRBD1. The germline V gene encodes CDR1 SGHRS and CDR2 YFSETQ. The CDR3 totals 15 residues. The V gene end was trimmed by 4 bases and the J gene end by 4 bases; junction bases not matched to a gene: 8. The CDR3 DNA is TGCGCCAGCAGCGCCGGACAGGGGAGGGGAGAGACCCAGTACTTC. This encodes CASSAGQGRGETQYF. Supplemented by reference TRBV5-1 and TRBJ2-5, the full variable domain reads KAGVTQTPRYLIKTRGQQVTLSCSPISGHRSVSWYQQTPGQGLQFLFEYFSETQRNKGNFPGRFSGRQFSNSRSEMNVSTLELGDSALYLCASSAGQGRGETQYFGPGTRLLVL.

There are a few counts of this clone. Additional DNA sequences in this sample encode the identical CDR3. The chain links TRBV29-1 to TRBJ2-7, with TRBD1 matching 9 bases. In germline, CDR1 is SQVTM, CDR2 ANQGSEA. V dropped 6 bases and J dropped 2; count of bases not matched to a gene: 2. The CDR3 consists of 12 residues. This CDR3 is CSVGTGTYEQYF. CDR3 nucleotides: TGCAGCGTGGGGACAGGGACCTACGAGCAGTACTTC.

This clone was seen a few times. V and J are TRBV5-5 and TRBJ2-5; maybe TRBD2 (6 bases). The CDR3 is 15 amino acids. Germline loops: CDR1 SGHKS, CDR2 YYEKEE (reference sequence). The ends were cut back, 4 bases at V and 2 bases at J, with 15 bases in the middle. The CDR3 DNA follows: TGTGCCAGCAGCATGGGGGGTACGGGGCAAGAGACCCAGTACTTC. It codes for CASSMGGTGQETQYF.

The rearrangement uses TRBV9 and TRBJ1-5, with a possible D match to TRBD1 (5 bases). V was clipped by 0 bases and J by 0 bases, with 7 bases between them. Germline V gives CDR1 SGDLS, CDR2 YYNGEE. The CDR3 runs 15 residues. For the CDR3, the DNA is TGTGCCAGCAGCGTAGGGCAGGGTAGCAATCAGCCCCAGCATTTT. Its protein is CASSVGQGSNQPQHF.

This chain connects TRBV19 to TRBJ2-7; TRBD2 aligns across 11 bases. Trimming at V came to 8 bases and at J to 2 bases, leaving 8 bases not matched to a gene. This CDR3 has 15 amino acids. Looked up from germline, CDR1 is LNHDA and CDR2 is SQIVND (reference sequence). The CDR3 region is CASGTSGRSTYEQYF. CDR3 bases: TGTGCCAGTGGGACTAGCGGACGCAGTACCTACGAGCAGTACTTC.

The CDR3 region has the DNA TGTGCCAGCCATGACGGGGGGATAGATCAGCCCCAGCATTTT. It codes for CASHDGGIDQPQHF. The chain combines TRBV6-6 with TRBJ1-5; a possible D gene is TRBD1 (5 bases). The CDR3 has 14 residues. The V end was cut by 8 bases, the J end by 5 bases, with 16 bases between. In germline, CDR1 is MNHNY, CDR2 SVGAGI (reference sequence).

The V call is TRBV13, the J call TRBJ2-5; 10 bases line up with TRBD2. Germline assignment: CDR1 PRHDT and CDR2 FYEKMQ (reference sequence). Losses at the gene ends were 4 bases for V and 5 bases for J; bases not matched to a gene: 13. The CDR3 is 17 residues long. The CDR3, as DNA: TGTGCCAGCAGCTCCAAAAGCGGGAGGGCCGGATGGGAGACCCAGTACTTC. It translates to CASSSKSGRAGWETQYF. Variable domain in full (rest from reference TRBV13 and TRBJ2-5): AAGVIQSPRHLIKEKRETATLKCYPIPRHDTVYWYQQGPGQDPQFLISFYEKMQSDKGSIPDRFSAQQFSDYHSELNMSSLELGDSALYFCASSSKSGRAGWETQYFGPGTRLLVL.

V is TRBV5-1 and J is TRBJ2-7; D is unresolved. This CDR3 region has 11 residues. Germline V lookup: CDR1 SGHRS, CDR2 YFSETQ. Trimming took 7 bases from V and 3 from J, leaving 8 bases between them. CDR3 in DNA: TGCGCCAGCGCGAGAGACTACGAGCAGTACTTC. Its protein is CASARDYEQYF.

The rearrangement links TRBV19 to TRBJ2-7, with 8 bases aligning to TRBD1. Germline V CDR1 and CDR2: LNHDA, SQIVND (reference sequence). The CDR3 spans 18 residues. The trim removed 5 bases at V and 1 base at J, leaving 16 bases unmatched. The CDR3 sequence: CASSALPGQGRRSYEQYF. Written as DNA, the CDR3 is TGTGCCAGTAGTGCCTTGCCCGGACAGGGAAGGAGATCCTACGAGCAGTACTTC.

In its sample, this clone was seen once. CDR3 residues: CASSQEVANPYQPQHF. The CDR3 DNA follows: TGCGCCAGCAGCCAAGAAGTCGCTAACCCATATCAGCCCCAGCATTTT. V and J are TRBV4-1 and TRBJ1-5; D ambiguous. The CDR3 sequence is 16 residues long. V gave up 0 bases and J gave up 5 bases, with 14 bases separating them. Germline assignment: CDR1 MGHRA and CDR2 YSYEKL.

This chain connects TRBV28 to TRBJ2-3, with D maybe TRBD1 (5 bases). The germline V gene has CDR1 MDHEN and CDR2 SYDVKM. The V and J ends lost 5 bases and 0 bases respectively, with 9 bases between them. The CDR3 extends over 14 amino acids. DNA of the CDR3: TGTGCCAGCAGTCCGAGACAGAGCACAGATACGCAGTATTTT. Encoded protein: CASSPRQSTDTQYF.

This chain uses TRBV27 with TRBJ1-3; 8 bases fit TRBD1. In germline, CDR1 is MNHEY, CDR2 SMNVEV (reference sequence). V dropped 8 bases and J dropped 1; count of bases not matched to a gene: 4. The CDR3 covers 14 residues. Here the CDR3 reads CASRTGRSGNTIYF. The CDR3 DNA reads as TGTGCCAGCCGGACAGGGCGATCTGGAAACACCATATATTTT.

V gene TRBV28 combines with J gene TRBJ2-6, with 7 positions matching TRBD1. CDR3 length equals 16 residues. Germline loops: CDR1 MDHEN, CDR2 SYDVKM. V lost 4 bases and J lost 8; bases outside the gene matches: 11. CDR3 nucleotide sequence: TGTGCCAGCAGTTCACCTAGACAGGGCCCGTCCAACGTCCTGACTTTC. Translated, it gives CASSSPRQGPSNVLTF.

Only one count was recorded for this clone. This sequence joins TRBV5-1 and TRBJ2-2, with 8 positions matching TRBD2. CDR1 and CDR2 (germline): SGHRS, YFSETQ. V dropped 4 bases and J dropped 7; count of bases not matched to a gene: 6. The CDR3 loop spans 14 amino acids. The CDR3 DNA is TGCGCCAGCAGCCCCGGGAGGGTTAACGGGGAGCTGTTTTTT. This sequence encodes CASSPGRVNGELFF. Full variable domain (remainder filled in from reference TRBV5-1 and TRBJ2-2): KAGVTQTPRYLIKTRGQQVTLSCSPISGHRSVSWYQQTPGQGLQFLFEYFSETQRNKGNFPGRFSGRQFSNSRSEMNVSTLELGDSALYLCASSPGRVNGELFFGEGSRLTVL.

There are a few counts of this clone. The chain is built from TRBV5-1 and TRBJ2-5; D is uncertain. Germline loops: CDR1 SGHRS, CDR2 YFSETQ. Trimming left V 0 bases short and J 9 bases short, with 15 bases between. This CDR3 contains 14 residues. This CDR3 reads CASSLDYLVGAQYF. For the CDR3, the DNA is TGCGCCAGCAGCTTGGATTATTTAGTTGGTGCCCAGTACTTC.

This chain links TRBV28 with TRBJ2-7; TRBD2 aligns across 15 bases. CDR3 length: 17 residues. Trimming removed 5 bases from V and 6 bases from J; junction bases left unmatched: 11. Looked up from germline, CDR1 is MDHEN and CDR2 is SYDVKM. CDR3 sequence: CASSPPWTSGRAFEQYF. The CDR3 DNA sequence: TGTGCCAGCAGTCCCCCCTGGACTAGCGGGAGGGCCTTCGAGCAGTACTTC.

The chain carries TRBV2 and TRBJ2-5; 11 positions agree with TRBD2. Trimming at V came to 6 bases and at J to 4 bases, leaving 10 bases not matched to a gene. CDR1 and CDR2 from the germline V gene are SNHLY and FYNNEI. The CDR3 extends over 16 amino acids. The CDR3 nucleotides are TGTGCCAGCAGCGTCGGACTAGCGGGTTTCCCAGAGACCCAGTACTTC. It codes for CASSVGLAGFPETQYF. The whole variable domain, filled in from reference TRBV2 and TRBJ2-5, reads EPEVTQTPSHQVTQMGQEVILRCVPISNHLYFYWYRQILGQKVEFLVSFYNNEISEKSEIFDDQFSVERPDGSNFTLKIRSTKLEDSAMYFCASSVGLAGFPETQYFGPGTRLLVL.

The chain joins TRBV13 to TRBJ1-5; 7 bases line up with TRBD1. Trimming removed 2 bases from V and 4 bases from J; junction bases left unmatched: 5. Germline CDR1 reads PRHDT; CDR2 reads FYEKMQ (reference sequence). The CDR3 loop spans 15 amino acids. CDR3 loop: CASSLIRTGNQPQHF. The CDR3, as DNA: TGTGCCAGCAGCTTAATTAGGACAGGAAATCAGCCCCAGCATTTT.

The chain carries TRBV5-1 and TRBJ2-1; TRBD2 matches at 7 bases. This CDR3 has 15 amino acids. Germline lookup yields CDR1 SGHRS and CDR2 YFSETQ. The V and J ends lost 0 bases and 8 bases, in that order; junction bases with no gene match: 8. CDR3 DNA: TGCGCCAGCAGCTTGGTGGCGGGAGATTTGGATGAGCAGTTCTTC. Amino acid sequence: CASSLVAGDLDEQFF.

The chain is built from TRBV2 and TRBJ1-5; no firm D call. The CDR3 sequence is 12 residues long. With 5 bases removed from V and 9 bases from J, the gap between germline ends came to 11 bases. Germline assignment: CDR1 SNHLY and CDR2 FYNNEI. The CDR3 region has the DNA TGTGCCAGCAGTAGGGAGACACGGCCCCAGCATTTT. Its translation: CASSRETRPQHF.

V gene TRBV27 combines with J gene TRBJ1-2; the match to TRBD1 covers 7 bases. The CDR3 length is 14 residues. Germline CDR1 is MNHEY and CDR2 is SMNVEV (reference sequence). V shed 6 bases, J shed 2 bases, and the junction held 6 bases outside the gene matches. The CDR3 nucleotides read TGTGCCAGCAGCTTAAAGGGACAGAACTATGGCTACACCTTC. This encodes CASSLKGQNYGYTF.

J is TRBJ2-7 and V is TRBV6-6, with a weak D call TRBD1 (6 bases). Germline V lookup: CDR1 MNHNY, CDR2 SVGAGI (reference sequence). V lost 6 bases to trimming and J lost 6 bases, with 9 bases between them. This CDR3 has 11 residues. CDR3: CASSKDSEQYF. CDR3 sequence (DNA): TGTGCCAGCAGCAAGGACAGCGAGCAGTACTTC.

The J gene is TRBJ2-7, the V gene TRBV2; D perhaps matches TRBD2 (5 bases). CDR1 SNHLY and CDR2 FYNNEI come from the germline V gene. Deletions cut 2 bases from V and 2 bases from J, with 13 bases between. The CDR3 covers 15 residues. The CDR3 DNA reads TGTGCCAGCAGTGAAAGTGCGGGTATGACCTACGAGCAGTACTTC. Translated: CASSESAGMTYEQYF.

The chain uses TRBV28 and TRBJ1-1, with 7 bases fitting TRBD1. Germline-derived CDR1 and CDR2 are MDHEN and SYDVKM. The CDR3 spans 14 residues. After removal of 5 bases from V and 3 bases from J, the junction contained 6 bases not matched to a gene. The CDR3: CASSRRGLDTEAFF. CDR3 DNA sequence: TGTGCCAGCAGTAGAAGGGGGCTCGACACTGAAGCTTTCTTT.